Below, one T cell receptor beta chain is given with its context. These data originate in a study of identical twins. CDR1 and CDR2 from the germline V gene are DFQATT and SNEGSKA (reference sequence). CDR3 length equals 12 residues. Deletions cut 3 bases from V and 5 bases from J, with 8 bases between. Using its own MiXCR run on the 5' RACE reads, TCRdb lists one record per CDR3 protein. The table has approximately 280,000 distinct CDR3 sequences, approximately 8% seen once; the top ten hold more than 2%. A further study also used this sample, focusing on yellow fever vaccine responses in identical twins.

This receptor was taken from a woman under 30 in good health. The chain joins TRBV20-1 to TRBJ1-5; D not resolved. Sequencing was performed on memory (CD45RO+) T cells sorted from blood. CDR3 coding DNA: TGCAGTGCTAGCACTGGGGATCAGCCCCAGCATTTT. It encodes CSASTGDQPQHF.